The present T cell receptor beta chain was sequenced within a study of T cells in Graves' hyperthyroidism and ophthalmopathy. Germline CDR1 SQVTM, CDR2 ANQGSEA. The CDR3 loop spans 14 amino acids. With 4 bases removed from V and 1 base from J, the gap between germline ends came to 11 bases. From RNA transcripts, TCR beta CDR3 regions were amplified. The HTBI primer set drove a first-round RT-PCR of the TCR CDR3. MiXCR, run by TCRdb on the multiplex PCR reads, gives a single entry per CDR3 protein. Altogether hundreds of thousands of distinct CDR3 sequences are present, 11% to 15% being singletons, with the ten largest covering around 28%.

The sequence derives from a man aged 45-60 years with Graves' ophthalmopathy. The sample was blood. The chain employs TRBV29-1 and TRBJ2-1, with D perhaps matching TRBD2 (5 bases). As DNA, the CDR3 is TGCAGCGTTGCTCGAGGGATGTCCTACAATGAGCAGTTCTTC. This translates into CSVARGMSYNEQFF.